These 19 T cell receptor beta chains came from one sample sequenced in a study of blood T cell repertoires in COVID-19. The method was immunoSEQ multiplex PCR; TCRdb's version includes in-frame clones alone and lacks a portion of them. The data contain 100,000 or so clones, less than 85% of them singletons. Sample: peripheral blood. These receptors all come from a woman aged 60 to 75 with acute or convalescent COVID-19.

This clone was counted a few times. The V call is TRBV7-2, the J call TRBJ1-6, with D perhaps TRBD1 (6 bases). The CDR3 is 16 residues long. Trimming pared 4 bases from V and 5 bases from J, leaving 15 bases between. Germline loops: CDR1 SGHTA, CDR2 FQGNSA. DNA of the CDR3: TGTGCCAGCAGCTCCCGAGGGGCAGGGGATAATTCACCCCTCCACTTT. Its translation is CASSSRGAGDNSPLHF.

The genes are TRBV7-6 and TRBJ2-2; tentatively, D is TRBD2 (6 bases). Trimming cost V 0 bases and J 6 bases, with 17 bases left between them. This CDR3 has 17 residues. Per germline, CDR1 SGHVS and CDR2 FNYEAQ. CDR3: CASSLASGGGKAGELFF. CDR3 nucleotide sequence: TGTGCCAGCAGCTTAGCGTCAGGTGGCGGGAAGGCCGGGGAGCTGTTTTTT. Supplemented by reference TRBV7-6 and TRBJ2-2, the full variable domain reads GAGVSQSPRYKVTKRGQDVALRCDPISGHVSLYWYRQALGQGPEFLTYFNYEAQQDKSGLPNDRFSAERPEGSISTLTIQRTEQRDSAMYRCASSLASGGGKAGELFFGEGSRLTVL.

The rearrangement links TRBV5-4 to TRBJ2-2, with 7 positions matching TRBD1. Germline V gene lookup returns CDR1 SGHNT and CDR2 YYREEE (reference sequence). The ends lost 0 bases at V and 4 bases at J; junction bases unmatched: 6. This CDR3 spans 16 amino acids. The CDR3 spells CASSLARGPSTGELFF. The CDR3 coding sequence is TGTGCCAGCAGCTTGGCGAGGGGGCCGAGCACCGGGGAGCTGTTTTTT.

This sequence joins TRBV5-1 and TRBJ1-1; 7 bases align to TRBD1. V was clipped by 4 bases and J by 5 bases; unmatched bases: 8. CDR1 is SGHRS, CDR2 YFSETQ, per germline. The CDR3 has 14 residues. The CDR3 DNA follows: TGCGCCAGCAGCAGAGGGGGCGAAGGGACTGAAGCTTTCTTT. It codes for CASSRGGEGTEAFF. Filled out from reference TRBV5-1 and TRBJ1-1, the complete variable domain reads KAGVTQTPRYLIKTRGQQVTLSCSPISGHRSVSWYQQTPGQGLQFLFEYFSETQRNKGNFPGRFSGRQFSNSRSEMNVSTLELGDSALYLCASSRGGEGTEAFFGQGTRLTVV.

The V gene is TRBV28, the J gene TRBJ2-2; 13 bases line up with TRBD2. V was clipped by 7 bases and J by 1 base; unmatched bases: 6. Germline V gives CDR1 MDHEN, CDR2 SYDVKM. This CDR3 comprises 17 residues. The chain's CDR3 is CASTYGLAGENTGELFF. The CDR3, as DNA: TGTGCCAGCACCTACGGACTAGCGGGGGAGAACACCGGGGAGCTGTTTTTT.

The CDR3 loop reads CASSLLEGIDSGNTIYF. In DNA, the CDR3 is TGTGCCAGCAGTTTATTAGAGGGAATTGACTCTGGAAACACCATATATTTT. V and J are TRBV28 and TRBJ1-3, with no clear D. The CDR3 runs 17 residues. V lost 1 base and J lost 0, with 13 bases in between. From germline, CDR1 is MDHEN and CDR2 SYDVKM.

The CDR3, as DNA: TGCGCCAGCAGCTCCGGAGCGGGGGGAAGCTCCTACGAGCAGTACTTC. As protein: CASSSGAGGSSYEQYF. V gene TRBV4-1 combines with J gene TRBJ2-7; 9 bases align to TRBD2. The CDR3 runs 16 residues. The ends lost 5 bases at V and 0 bases at J; junction bases unmatched: 8. From germline, CDR1 is MGHRA and CDR2 YSYEKL.

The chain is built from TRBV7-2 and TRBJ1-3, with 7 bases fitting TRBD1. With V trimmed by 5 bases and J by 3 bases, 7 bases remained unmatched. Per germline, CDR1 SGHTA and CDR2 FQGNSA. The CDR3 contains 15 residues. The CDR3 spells CASSQRQGSGNTIYF. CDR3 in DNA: TGTGCCAGCAGCCAAAGACAGGGAAGTGGAAACACCATATATTTT.

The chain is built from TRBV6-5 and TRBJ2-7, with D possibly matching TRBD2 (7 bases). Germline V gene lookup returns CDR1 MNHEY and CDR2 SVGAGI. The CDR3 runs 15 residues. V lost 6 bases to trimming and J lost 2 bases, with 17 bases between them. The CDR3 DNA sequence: TGTGCCAGCAGCCCCCACGGGGGGCGCGCCTACGAGCAGTACTTC. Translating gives CASSPHGGRAYEQYF.

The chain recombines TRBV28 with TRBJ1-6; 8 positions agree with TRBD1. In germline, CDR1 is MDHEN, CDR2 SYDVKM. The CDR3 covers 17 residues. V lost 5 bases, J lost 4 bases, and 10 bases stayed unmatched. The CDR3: CASSPGGLDRYNSPLHF. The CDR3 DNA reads TGTGCCAGCAGTCCAGGGGGCCTAGACCGATATAATTCACCCCTCCACTTT.

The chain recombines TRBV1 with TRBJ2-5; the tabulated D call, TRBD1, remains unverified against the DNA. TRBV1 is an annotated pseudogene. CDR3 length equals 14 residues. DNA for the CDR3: TGCACCAGCAGCCAAATACAGGAGCAGGAGACCCAGTACTTC. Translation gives CTSSQIQEQETQYF.

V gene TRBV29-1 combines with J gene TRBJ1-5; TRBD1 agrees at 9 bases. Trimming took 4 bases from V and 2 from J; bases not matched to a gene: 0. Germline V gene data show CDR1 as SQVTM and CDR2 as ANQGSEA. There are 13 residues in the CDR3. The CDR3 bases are TGCAGCGTTGGGACAGGGGGCAATCAGCCCCAGCATTTT. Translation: CSVGTGGNQPQHF.

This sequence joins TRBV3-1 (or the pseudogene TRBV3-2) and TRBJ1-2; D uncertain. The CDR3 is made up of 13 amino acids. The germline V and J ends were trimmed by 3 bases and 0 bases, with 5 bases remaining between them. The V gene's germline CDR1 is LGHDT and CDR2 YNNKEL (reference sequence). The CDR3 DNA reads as TGTGCCAGCAGCCAGACATCTAACTATGGCTACACCTTC. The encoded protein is CASSQTSNYGYTF.

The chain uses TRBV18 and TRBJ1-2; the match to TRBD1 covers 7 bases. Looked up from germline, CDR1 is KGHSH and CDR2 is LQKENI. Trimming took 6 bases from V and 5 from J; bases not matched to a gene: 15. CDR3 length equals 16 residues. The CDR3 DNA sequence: TGTGCCAGCTCCCGGACCCCCGGGACAGTTACTTATGGCTACACCTTC. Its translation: CASSRTPGTVTYGYTF.

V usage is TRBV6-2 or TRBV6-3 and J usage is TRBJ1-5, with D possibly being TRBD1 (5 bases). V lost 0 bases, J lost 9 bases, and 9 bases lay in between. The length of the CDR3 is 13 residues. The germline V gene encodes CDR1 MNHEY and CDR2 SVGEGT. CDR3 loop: CASSYSAGMPQHF. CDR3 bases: TGTGCCAGCAGTTACTCCGCAGGGATGCCCCAGCATTTT.

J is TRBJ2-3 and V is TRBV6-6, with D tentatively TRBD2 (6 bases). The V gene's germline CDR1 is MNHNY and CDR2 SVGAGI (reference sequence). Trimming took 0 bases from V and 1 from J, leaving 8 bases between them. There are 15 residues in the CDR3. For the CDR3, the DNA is TGTGCCAGCAGTTACTCGGGGGGACGCACAGATACGCAGTATTTT. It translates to CASSYSGGRTDTQYF.

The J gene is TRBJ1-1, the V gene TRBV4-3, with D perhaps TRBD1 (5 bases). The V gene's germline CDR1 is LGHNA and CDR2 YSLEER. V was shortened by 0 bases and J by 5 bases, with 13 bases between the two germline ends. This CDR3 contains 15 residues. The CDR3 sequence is CASSQEWGVKTEAFF. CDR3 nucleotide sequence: TGCGCCAGCAGCCAAGAGTGGGGGGTAAAAACTGAAGCTTTCTTT.

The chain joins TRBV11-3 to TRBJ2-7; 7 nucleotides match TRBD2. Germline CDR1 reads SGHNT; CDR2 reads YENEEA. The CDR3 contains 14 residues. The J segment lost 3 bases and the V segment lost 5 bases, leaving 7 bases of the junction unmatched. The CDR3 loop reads CASSPLAVGYEQYF. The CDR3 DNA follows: TGTGCCAGCAGCCCTCTAGCGGTGGGCTACGAGCAGTACTTC.

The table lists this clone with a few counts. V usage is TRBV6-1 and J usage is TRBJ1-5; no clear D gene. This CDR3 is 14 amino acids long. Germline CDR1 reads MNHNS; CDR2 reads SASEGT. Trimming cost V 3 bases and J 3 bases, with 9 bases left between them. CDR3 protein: CASSENSYNQPQHF. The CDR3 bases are TGTGCCAGCAGTGAGAACAGCTACAATCAGCCCCAGCATTTT.